This T cell receptor (gamma chain) is from a study of intestinal T cells in coeliac disease (dated by TCRdb to 2019 to 2021). As for the study more broadly: Coeliac patients were much younger than controls, with mean ages of around 16.0 versus 57 years in the TRG cohort. The TCR-delta (TRD) cohort included duodenal biopsies from some eleven coeliac disease patients and some eleven non-coeliac controls. A second, larger TCR-gamma (TRG) cohort included duodenal biopsies from some 33 coeliac disease patients and 20 to 25 non-coeliac controls.

Libraries were made using multiplex PCR. Sequencing was performed on an Ion Torrent PGM. The LymphoTrack kit, which has primers carrying Illumina adapters, was used to amplify TRG repertoires from approximately 0.2 ug of biopsy DNA. TRG amplicons were purified with AMPure XP beads, quantified on a 2100 Bioanalyzer, and pooled equimolarly. TRG libraries were sequenced on an Ion PGM instrument. As for how the authors treated the data: FastX removed reads in which more than 10% of nucleotides fell below the per-patient third-quartile quality score. Alignment of reads was performed with IMGT/HighV-QUEST so that V, D and J genes were assigned, CDR3 regions were identified and functionality was assessed. Sequences were converted to amino acids, and every sequence predicted to be non-functional was removed. CDR3s were split into kmers, with and without positional annotation; kmer frequencies underwent PCA, and samples were clustered using all 1023 combinations of PCs 1-10. Classification was validated by leave-one-out cross-validation, re-optimising parameters on the remaining samples each time. Shannon diversity was calculated with the vegan R package from repeated random subsamples, each the size of the lowest read count. TCRdb recomputed clones from the public reads with CATT; identical DNA rows were then combined. TCRdb's processing, not the authors' own work, is the source of the V and J calls. The sample table holds roughly 380 gamma-chain clones, of which around 40% were seen once. Clones ranked in the top ten supply around 47% of the sample.

Overall results and qualifications from the work: Of about 54 biopsies, 51 (about 94%) were correctly classified by TRG clustering, and a leave-one-out accuracy of roughly 90% was reported. There was no way to tell repeated CDR3 amino acid sequences apart from PCR duplicates. In training, clustering based on TRD kmers put all 20 or so biopsies in the right class, and the reported leave-one-out accuracy was 80% to 95%. FFPE-derived DNA was found to be relatively degraded, and loss of a proportion of TCR sequences in each sample was likely caused by this degradation. Age was significantly different between the coeliac and control groups, but splitting the analysis by age did not give a significant classification.

In this sample, this clone turned up a few times. Its binding antigen is unknown. One base separates it from a far larger clone, so it is likely a read error. Other nucleotide sequences in the sample specify the same CDR3. Genomic DNA was extracted with the QIAamp DNA FFPE tissue kit from ten 5-um FFPE scrolls per case. Fully anonymised formalin-fixed paraffin-embedded duodenal biopsies surplus to diagnostic needs were used to test TCR repertoire-based classification of coeliac disease. The controls had no clinical or histological suspicion of coeliac disease and had upper endoscopy for reflux, dyspepsia or gastritis. V lost 12 bases and J lost 4 bases, and the count of bases not matched to a germline gene is 7. There are 11 amino acids in the CDR3, from cysteine to phenylalanine inclusive. The DNA shown is the 33-base CDR3, in frame from base 1.

This sequence originates from a human donor who served as a control with a normal duodenal biopsy, not a healthy volunteer. The chain uses TRGV10 and TRGJ1 or TRGJ2. TRGV10 is an ORF for which the function is uncertain. Sequences were obtained from a duodenal biopsy. The nucleotide sequence reads TGTGCTGCATGGGTGTATTATAAGAAACTCTTT. The encoded protein is CAAWVYYKKLF.